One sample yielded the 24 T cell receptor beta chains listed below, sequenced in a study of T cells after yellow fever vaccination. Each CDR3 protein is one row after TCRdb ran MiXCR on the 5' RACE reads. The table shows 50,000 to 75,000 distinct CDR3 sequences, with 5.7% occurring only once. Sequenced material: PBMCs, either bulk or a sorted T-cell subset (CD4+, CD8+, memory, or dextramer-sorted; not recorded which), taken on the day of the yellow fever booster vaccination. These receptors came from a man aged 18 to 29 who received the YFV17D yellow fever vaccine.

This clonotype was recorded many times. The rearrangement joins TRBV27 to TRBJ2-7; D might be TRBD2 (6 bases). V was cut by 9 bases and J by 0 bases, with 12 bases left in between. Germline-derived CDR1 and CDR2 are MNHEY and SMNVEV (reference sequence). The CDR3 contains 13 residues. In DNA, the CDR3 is TGTGCCAGTAAGGGACTCAGCTCCTACGAGCAGTACGTC. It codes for CASKGLSSYEQYV.

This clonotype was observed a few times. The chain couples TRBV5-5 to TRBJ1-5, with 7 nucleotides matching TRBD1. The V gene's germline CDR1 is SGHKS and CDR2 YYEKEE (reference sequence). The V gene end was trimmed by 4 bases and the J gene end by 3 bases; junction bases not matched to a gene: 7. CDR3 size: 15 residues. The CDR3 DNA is TGTGCCAGCAGCCCGGGGACAGCCTACAATCAGCCCCAGCATTTT. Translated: CASSPGTAYNQPQHF.

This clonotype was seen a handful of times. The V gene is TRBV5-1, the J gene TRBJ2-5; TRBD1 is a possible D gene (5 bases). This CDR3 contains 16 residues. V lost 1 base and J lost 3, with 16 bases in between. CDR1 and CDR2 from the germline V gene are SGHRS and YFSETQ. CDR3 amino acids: CASSLFLGAPKETQYF. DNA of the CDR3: TGCGCCAGCAGCTTGTTTCTAGGGGCCCCGAAAGAGACCCAGTACTTC.

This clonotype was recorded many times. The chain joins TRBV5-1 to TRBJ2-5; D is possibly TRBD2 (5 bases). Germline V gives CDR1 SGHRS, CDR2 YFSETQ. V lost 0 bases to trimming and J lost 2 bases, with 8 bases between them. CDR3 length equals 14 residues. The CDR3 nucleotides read TGCGCCAGCAGCTTGGGACGGGGTCAAGAGACCCAGTACTTC. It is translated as CASSLGRGQETQYF.

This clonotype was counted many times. The CDR3 sequence: CATADQTDTQYF. The CDR3 DNA is TGTGCCACCGCGGACCAGACAGATACGCAGTATTTT. J is TRBJ2-3 and V is TRBV6-5; the D is unclear. Germline V gives CDR1 MNHEY, CDR2 SVGAGI. The CDR3 sequence is 12 residues long. Between the trimmed V and J ends, which lost 10 bases and 3 bases, there was a span of 11 bases.

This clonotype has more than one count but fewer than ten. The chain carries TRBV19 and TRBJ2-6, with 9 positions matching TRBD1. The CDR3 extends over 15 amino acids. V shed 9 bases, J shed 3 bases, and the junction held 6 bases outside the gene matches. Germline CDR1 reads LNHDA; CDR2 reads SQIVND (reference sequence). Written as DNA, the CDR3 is TGTGCCAGCGCGGGACAGGGCGGTGGGGCCAACGTCCTGACTTTC. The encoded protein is CASAGQGGGANVLTF.

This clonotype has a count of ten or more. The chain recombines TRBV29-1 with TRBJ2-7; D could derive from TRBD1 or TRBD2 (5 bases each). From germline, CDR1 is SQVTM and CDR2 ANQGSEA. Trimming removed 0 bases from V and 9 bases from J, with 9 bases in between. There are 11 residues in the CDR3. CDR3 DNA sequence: TGCAGCGTTGAAGACGGGGCTCGGCAGTACTTC. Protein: CSVEDGARQYF.

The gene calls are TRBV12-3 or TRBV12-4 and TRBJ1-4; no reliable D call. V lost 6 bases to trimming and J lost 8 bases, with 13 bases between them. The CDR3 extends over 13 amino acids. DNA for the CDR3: TGTGCCAGCAGCCTGGGTTTTAGGGAAAAACTGTTTTTT. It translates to CASSLGFREKLFF.

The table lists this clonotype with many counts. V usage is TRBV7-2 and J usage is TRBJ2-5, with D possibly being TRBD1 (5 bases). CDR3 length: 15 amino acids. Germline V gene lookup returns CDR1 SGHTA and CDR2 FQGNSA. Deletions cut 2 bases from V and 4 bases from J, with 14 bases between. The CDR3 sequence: CASSLWERQSETQYF. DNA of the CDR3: TGTGCCAGCAGCTTATGGGAACGACAGTCAGAGACCCAGTACTTC. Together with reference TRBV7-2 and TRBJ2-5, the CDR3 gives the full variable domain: GAGVSQSPSNKVTEKGKDVELRCDPISGHTALYWYRQSLGQGLEFLIYFQGNSAPDKSGLPSDRFSAERTGGSVSTLTIQRTQQEDSAVYLCASSLWERQSETQYFGPGTRLLVL.

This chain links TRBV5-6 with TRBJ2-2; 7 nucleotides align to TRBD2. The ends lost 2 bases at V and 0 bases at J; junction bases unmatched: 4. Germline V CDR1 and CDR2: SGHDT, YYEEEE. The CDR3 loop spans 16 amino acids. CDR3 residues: CASSLIGGTNTGELFF. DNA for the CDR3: TGTGCCAGCAGCTTAATCGGGGGGACGAACACCGGGGAGCTGTTTTTT.

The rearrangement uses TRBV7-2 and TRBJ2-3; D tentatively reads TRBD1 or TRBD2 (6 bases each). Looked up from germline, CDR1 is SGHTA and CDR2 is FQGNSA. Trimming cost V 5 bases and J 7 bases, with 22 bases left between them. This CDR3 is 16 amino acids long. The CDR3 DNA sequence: TGTGCCAGCAGCGAAGCACCCCGGGGGCTGAGGAATACGCAGTATTTT. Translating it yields CASSEAPRGLRNTQYF. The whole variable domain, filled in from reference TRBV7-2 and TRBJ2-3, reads GAGVSQSPSNKVTEKGKDVELRCDPISGHTALYWYRQSLGQGLEFLIYFQGNSAPDKSGLPSDRFSAERTGGSVSTLTIQRTQQEDSAVYLCASSEAPRGLRNTQYFGPGTRLTVL.

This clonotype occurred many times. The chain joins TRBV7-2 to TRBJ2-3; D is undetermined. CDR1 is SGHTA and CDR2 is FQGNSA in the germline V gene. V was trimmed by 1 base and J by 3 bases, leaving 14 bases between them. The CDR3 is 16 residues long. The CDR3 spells CASSLVMSLRTDTQYF. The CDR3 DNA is TGTGCCAGCAGCTTAGTCATGAGTCTGAGAACAGATACGCAGTATTTT.

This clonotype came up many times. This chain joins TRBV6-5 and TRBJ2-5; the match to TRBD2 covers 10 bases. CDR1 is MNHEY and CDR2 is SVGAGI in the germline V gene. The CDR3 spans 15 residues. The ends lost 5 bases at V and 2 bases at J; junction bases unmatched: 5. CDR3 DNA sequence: TGTGCCAGCAGTATCGTAGCGGGGGGACAAGAGACCCAGTACTTC. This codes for CASSIVAGGQETQYF.

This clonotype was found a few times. CDR3 loop: CASSQDIFGTGGSETQYF. CDR3 DNA sequence: TGCGCCAGCAGCCAAGATATCTTCGGGACAGGGGGTTCAGAGACCCAGTACTTC. V and J are TRBV4-3 and TRBJ2-5; 11 positions agree with TRBD1. Per germline, CDR1 LGHNA and CDR2 YSLEER. Trimming at V came to 0 bases and at J to 4 bases, leaving 10 bases not matched to a gene. The CDR3 loop spans 18 amino acids.

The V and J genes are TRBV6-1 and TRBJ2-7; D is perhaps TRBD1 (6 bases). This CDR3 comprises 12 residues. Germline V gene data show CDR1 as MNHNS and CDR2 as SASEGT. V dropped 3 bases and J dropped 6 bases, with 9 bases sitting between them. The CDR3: CASSDMGAEQYF. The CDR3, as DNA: TGTGCCAGCAGTGATATGGGGGCCGAGCAGTACTTC.

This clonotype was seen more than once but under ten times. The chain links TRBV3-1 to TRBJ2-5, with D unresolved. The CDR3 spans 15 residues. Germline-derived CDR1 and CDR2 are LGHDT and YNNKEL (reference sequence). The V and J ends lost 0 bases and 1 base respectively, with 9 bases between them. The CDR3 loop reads CASSQDSSIQETQYF. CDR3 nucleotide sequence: TGTGCCAGCAGCCAAGATTCCAGTATCCAAGAGACCCAGTACTTC.

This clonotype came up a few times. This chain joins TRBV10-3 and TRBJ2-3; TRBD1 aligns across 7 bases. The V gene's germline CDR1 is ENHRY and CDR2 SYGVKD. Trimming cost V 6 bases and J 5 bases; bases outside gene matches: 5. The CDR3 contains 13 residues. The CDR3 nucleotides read TGTGCCATCAGGGGGGACAGCCTAGATACGCAGTATTTT. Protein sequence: CAIRGDSLDTQYF.

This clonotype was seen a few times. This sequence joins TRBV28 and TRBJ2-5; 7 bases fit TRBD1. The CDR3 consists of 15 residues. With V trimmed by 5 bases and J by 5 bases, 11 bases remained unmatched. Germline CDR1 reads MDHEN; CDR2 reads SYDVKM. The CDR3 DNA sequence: TGTGCCAGCAGTCCCCGGACAGGTCTACGGGAGACCCAGTACTTC. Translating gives CASSPRTGLRETQYF.

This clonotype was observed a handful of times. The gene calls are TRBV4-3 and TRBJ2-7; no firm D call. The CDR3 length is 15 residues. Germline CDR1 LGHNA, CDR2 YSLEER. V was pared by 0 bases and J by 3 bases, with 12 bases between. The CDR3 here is CASSQDFGSYYEQYV. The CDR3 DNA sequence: TGCGCCAGCAGCCAAGATTTCGGCAGTTACTACGAGCAGTACGTC.

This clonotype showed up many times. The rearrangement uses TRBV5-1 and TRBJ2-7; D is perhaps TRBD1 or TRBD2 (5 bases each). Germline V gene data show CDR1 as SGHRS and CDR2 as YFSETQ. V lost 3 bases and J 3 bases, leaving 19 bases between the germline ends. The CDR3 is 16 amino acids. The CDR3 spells CASSWTDSAPFYEQYF. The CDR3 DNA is TGCGCCAGCAGCTGGACTGACAGCGCACCTTTCTACGAGCAGTACTTC.

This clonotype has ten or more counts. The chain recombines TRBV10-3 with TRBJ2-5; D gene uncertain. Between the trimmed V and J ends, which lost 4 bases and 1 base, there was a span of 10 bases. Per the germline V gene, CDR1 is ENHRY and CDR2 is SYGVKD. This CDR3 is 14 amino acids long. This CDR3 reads CAISVGRFQETQYF. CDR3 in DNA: TGTGCCATCAGTGTCGGGCGGTTCCAAGAGACCCAGTACTTC.

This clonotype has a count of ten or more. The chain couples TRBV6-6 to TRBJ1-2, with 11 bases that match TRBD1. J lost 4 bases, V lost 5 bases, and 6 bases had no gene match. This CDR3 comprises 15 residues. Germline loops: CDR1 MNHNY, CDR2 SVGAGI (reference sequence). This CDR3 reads CASSPWTGGGYGYTF. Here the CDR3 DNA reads TGTGCCAGCAGTCCCTGGACAGGGGGCGGCTATGGCTACACCTTC.

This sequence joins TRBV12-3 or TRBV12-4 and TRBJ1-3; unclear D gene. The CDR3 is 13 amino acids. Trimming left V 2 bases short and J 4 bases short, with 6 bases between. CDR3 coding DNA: TGTGCCAGCAGTTTATTTCAGGGAAACACCATATATTTT. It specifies CASSLFQGNTIYF.

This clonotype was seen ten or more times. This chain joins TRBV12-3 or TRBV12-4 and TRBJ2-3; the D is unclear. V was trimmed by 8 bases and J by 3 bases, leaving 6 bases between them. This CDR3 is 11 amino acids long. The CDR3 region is CASGRTDTQYF. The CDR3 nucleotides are TGTGCCAGCGGAAGAACAGATACGCAGTATTTT.